This T cell receptor beta chain was documented in a study of technical replicates of blood from several donors. This clone has a single count. The table came from immunoSEQ multiplex PCR; TCRdb's copy has only in-frame clones and leaves some out. Of roughly 85,000 clones listed, about 94% are singletons. The CDR3 is 13 residues long. Germline V CDR1 and CDR2: MDHEN, SYDVKM. Trimming pared 7 bases from V and 2 bases from J, leaving 12 bases between. The chain links TRBV28 to TRBJ2-7; D gene ambiguous. Specimen: T cells isolated from PBMCs. The receptor was isolated from a human donor in good health. DNA for the CDR3: TGTGCCAGCATCTCAACACAACCCTACGAGCAGTACTTC. It specifies CASISTQPYEQYF.